The next 32 T cell receptor beta chains were all read from a single sample in a study of blood T cell repertoires in COVID-19. Method: immunoSEQ multiplex PCR; TCRdb's copy keeps in-frame clones and lacks some. This sample has approximately 400,000 clones, with more than 80% found just once. The sample comprised peripheral blood. Receptors were obtained from a middle-aged man with acute or convalescent COVID-19.

This sequence joins TRBV29-1 and TRBJ2-7; 10 nucleotides line up with TRBD1. Germline values: CDR1 SQVTM, CDR2 ANQGSEA. With 6 bases clipped from V and 3 bases from J, the junction kept 5 bases outside the gene matches. There are 13 residues in the CDR3. The CDR3 is CSVRGQGNYEQYF. The CDR3, as DNA: TGCAGCGTGAGGGGACAGGGGAACTACGAGCAGTACTTC.

The V call is TRBV12-2, the J call TRBJ2-7; the listed D gene, TRBD2, was not tested against the DNA. TRBV12-2 is recorded as a pseudogene. The CDR3 extends over 16 amino acids. CDR3 sequence (DNA): TGTGCAAGTCCCACCGGAAGAGCTAGCGGCTCCTACGAGCAGTACTTC. Protein sequence: CASPTGRASGSYEQYF.

This chain connects TRBV30 to TRBJ2-5, with TRBD2 as a possible D gene (5 bases). Germline CDR1 and CDR2: GTSNPN and SVGIG (reference sequence). The CDR3 extends over 12 amino acids. Trimming pared 1 base from V and 4 bases from J, leaving 7 bases between. The CDR3 sequence is CAWSGGAETQYF. The CDR3 nucleotides read TGTGCCTGGAGTGGGGGAGCAGAGACCCAGTACTTC.

V usage is TRBV5-1 and J usage is TRBJ2-3; D gene ambiguous. Trimming pared 4 bases from V and 2 bases from J, leaving 11 bases between. The CDR3 runs 14 residues. CDR1 is SGHRS, CDR2 YFSETQ, per germline. The CDR3 here is CASSLVISTDTQYF. In DNA, the CDR3 is TGCGCCAGCAGCCTTGTTATATCCACAGATACGCAGTATTTT.

The V and J genes are TRBV30 and TRBJ1-4; the D gene is possibly TRBD1 (5 bases). The CDR3 runs to 13 residues. The germline V gene encodes CDR1 GTSNPN and CDR2 SVGIG (reference sequence). The V end was cut by 2 bases, the J end by 8 bases, with 12 bases between. The CDR3 coding sequence is TGTGCCTGGAGTCCGGGCAGGGCGGAAAAACTGTTTTTT. This encodes CAWSPGRAEKLFF.

J is TRBJ1-2 and V is TRBV6-2 or TRBV6-3; TRBD1 might be the D (5 bases). Per the germline V gene, CDR1 is MNHEY and CDR2 is SVGEGT. There are 16 residues in the CDR3. V was trimmed by 0 bases and J by 0 bases, leaving 11 bases between them. CDR3: CASSYSTQDTNYGYTF. In DNA, the CDR3 is TGTGCCAGCAGTTACTCGACCCAGGACACTAACTATGGCTACACCTTC.

This clone was seen once. The V gene is TRBV4-3, the J gene TRBJ1-1; maybe TRBD1 (6 bases). With 8 bases removed from V and 0 bases from J, the gap between germline ends came to 7 bases. Germline CDR1 is LGHNA and CDR2 is YSLEER. This CDR3 spans 12 amino acids. The CDR3 bases are TGCGCCAGCGGACAGTTGAACACTGAAGCTTTCTTT. This codes for CASGQLNTEAFF.

V and J are TRBV20-1 and TRBJ1-1; a possible D gene is TRBD1 (6 bases). Germline values: CDR1 DFQATT, CDR2 SNEGSKA (reference sequence). The CDR3 is 11 amino acids. For the CDR3, the DNA is TGCAGCGGCCAGTCCGACAGGAAAGCTTTCTTT. Its translation is CSGQSDRKAFF.

Here the CDR3 DNA reads TGTGCCAGCAGGGGTCCTGGGGCCGCTGAAGCTTTCTTT. Protein product: CASRGPGAAEAFF. The V call is TRBV12-3 or TRBV12-4, the J call TRBJ1-1, with a weak D call TRBD1 (5 bases). The CDR3 totals 13 residues. V was trimmed by 6 bases and J by 6 bases, leaving 14 bases between them.

The chain has TRBV4-1 and TRBJ1-3; 9 bases map to TRBD1. CDR3 size: 15 residues. Trimming at V came to 0 bases and at J to 5 bases, leaving 2 bases not matched to a gene. CDR1 is MGHRA and CDR2 is YSYEKL in the germline V gene. The CDR3 DNA reads as TGCGCCAGCAGCCAAGATGGGACAGGGCGAAACACCATATATTTT. It codes for CASSQDGTGRNTIYF.

In this sample, this clone turned up a few times. The genes are TRBV5-1 and TRBJ1-1, with TRBD1 identical over 7 bases. CDR1 is SGHRS and CDR2 is YFSETQ in the germline V gene. The trim removed 5 bases at V and 0 bases at J, leaving 7 bases unmatched. This CDR3 has 15 amino acids. In DNA, the CDR3 is TGCGCCAGCAGTTCGGGACAGCCGATGAACACTGAAGCTTTCTTT. This sequence encodes CASSSGQPMNTEAFF.

V is TRBV27 and J is TRBJ1-5; 7 nucleotides match TRBD1. The junction had 9 bases not matched to a gene; V was cut back by 4 bases and J by 6 bases. From germline, CDR1 is MNHEY and CDR2 SMNVEV (reference sequence). The CDR3 is 15 amino acids. The CDR3 protein is CASSSGIGGGQPQHF. The CDR3 DNA is TGTGCCAGCAGTTCAGGTATAGGGGGCGGTCAGCCCCAGCATTTT.

J is TRBJ1-3 and V is TRBV19; 9 bases match TRBD1. This CDR3 has 15 amino acids. The V and J ends lost 5 bases and 4 bases, in that order; junction bases with no gene match: 6. Germline assignment: CDR1 LNHDA and CDR2 SQIVND (reference sequence). The CDR3 spells CASSSQGAAGNTIYF. Written as DNA, the CDR3 is TGTGCCAGTAGTTCACAGGGGGCGGCAGGAAACACCATATATTTT. Full variable domain (rest looked up from reference TRBV19 and TRBJ1-3): DGGITQSPKYLFRKEGQNVTLSCEQNLNHDAMYWYRQDPGQGLRLIYYSQIVNDFQKGDIAEGYSVSREKKESFPLTVTSAQKNPTAFYLCASSSQGAAGNTIYFGEGSWLTVV.

This clone appeared once. The chain couples TRBV7-9 to TRBJ1-1; D not certain. The CDR3 sequence is 13 residues long. Trimming shortened V by 1 base and J by 6 bases, and 9 bases separated the two germline ends. Germline CDR1 and CDR2: SEHNR and FQNEAQ (reference sequence). Here the CDR3 DNA reads TGTGCCAGCAGCTTAGATACTGTTGCTGAAGCTTTCTTT. Translation: CASSLDTVAEAFF.

The J gene is TRBJ1-4, the V gene TRBV15; D possibly corresponds to TRBD1 (6 bases). Trimming took 10 bases from V and 5 from J, leaving 14 bases between them. This CDR3 has 13 residues. Germline loops: CDR1 LNHNV, CDR2 YYDKDF (reference sequence). DNA of the CDR3: TGTGCCATCGGGGGGCAGTGGAATGAAAAACTGTTTTTT. Amino acid sequence: CAIGGQWNEKLFF.

The V call is TRBV7-8, the J call TRBJ2-5; tentative D call: TRBD1 (5 bases). Trimming took 2 bases from V and 5 from J, leaving 15 bases between them. The CDR3 covers 15 residues. Germline V gene sequence: CDR1 SGHVS, CDR2 FQNEAQ. The CDR3 here is CASSLYQGMDETQYF. The CDR3 DNA follows: TGTGCCAGCAGCTTATATCAGGGTATGGACGAGACCCAGTACTTC.

J is TRBJ1-5 and V is TRBV2; possibly TRBD1 for D (5 bases). Germline V gene data show CDR1 as SNHLY and CDR2 as FYNNEI. V was trimmed by 8 bases and J by 6 bases, leaving 8 bases between them. This CDR3 has 11 amino acids. Here the CDR3 DNA reads TGTGCCAGCGCGGGGGGTCAGCCCCAGCATTTT. Protein product: CASAGGQPQHF.

This clone has a handful of counts. The chain combines TRBV28 with TRBJ1-5; D is perhaps TRBD1 (5 bases). CDR3 length equals 12 residues. Germline V gene sequence: CDR1 MDHEN, CDR2 SYDVKM. Trimming removed 3 bases from V and 5 bases from J, with 5 bases in between. CDR3 in amino acids: CASSFRDQPQHF. CDR3 coding DNA: TGTGCCAGCAGTTTCAGGGATCAGCCCCAGCATTTT.

CDR3 loop: CASSQDHRGTSDGYTF. CDR3 coding DNA: TGCGCCAGCAGCCAAGACCACAGGGGTACATCTGATGGCTACACCTTC. The rearrangement joins TRBV4-3 to TRBJ1-2, with 7 bases lining up with TRBD1. The CDR3 is 16 amino acids. The J segment lost 6 bases and the V segment lost 0 bases, leaving 10 bases of the junction unmatched. Germline loops: CDR1 LGHNA, CDR2 YSLEER.

The J gene is TRBJ2-2, the V gene TRBV27; D possibly corresponds to TRBD2 (5 bases). There are 15 residues in the CDR3. Germline V gene lookup returns CDR1 MNHEY and CDR2 SMNVEV (reference sequence). V was pared by 8 bases and J by 1 base, with 14 bases between. CDR3 in DNA: TGTGCCAGCCGTGCCAGGACTTTGAACACCGGGGAGCTGTTTTTT. This encodes CASRARTLNTGELFF.

This rearrangement joins TRBV5-8 to TRBJ1-5, with TRBD1 identical over 8 bases. V gave up 1 base and J gave up 4 bases; unmatched junction bases: 13. This CDR3 comprises 18 residues. Germline V gene data show CDR1 as SGHTS and CDR2 as YDEGEE. The CDR3 spells CASSLFLRTGKINQPQHF. The CDR3 DNA is TGTGCCAGCAGCTTGTTCCTCCGGACAGGGAAAATTAATCAGCCCCAGCATTTT.

This chain connects TRBV28 to TRBJ1-2; D gene uncertain. CDR3 size: 15 residues. In germline, CDR1 is MDHEN, CDR2 SYDVKM. Trimming removed 1 base at V and 0 bases at J, with 9 bases between. CDR3 nucleotides: TGTGCCAGCAGTTTATCGCTACCGACTAACTATGGCTACACCTTC. Encoded protein: CASSLSLPTNYGYTF.

The V call is TRBV6-5, the J call TRBJ2-1; D may be TRBD2 (6 bases). The CDR3 is 14 amino acids. From germline, CDR1 is MNHEY and CDR2 SVGAGI. Trimming took 5 bases from V and 2 from J, leaving 10 bases between them. The CDR3 region has the DNA TGTGCCAGCAGTCGGAGGGTAGCCTACAATGAGCAGTTCTTC. As protein: CASSRRVAYNEQFF.

The CDR3 bases are TGTGCCTGGAGTACCAGCGGGGGGTACAATGAGCAGTTCTTC. This gives the protein CAWSTSGGYNEQFF. V and J are TRBV30 and TRBJ2-1, with 9 bases fitting TRBD2. The CDR3 is 14 residues long. CDR1 is GTSNPN and CDR2 is SVGIG in the germline V gene (reference sequence). J was trimmed by 4 bases and V by 2 bases; bases with no gene match: 3.

The V gene is TRBV7-8, the J gene TRBJ2-2, with D maybe TRBD2 (7 bases). Per the germline V gene, CDR1 is SGHVS and CDR2 is FQNEAQ. This CDR3 has 15 residues. The germline V and J ends were trimmed by 3 bases and 4 bases, with 12 bases remaining between them. The CDR3, as DNA: TGTGCCAGCAGCTTTCGGGGGGCGGCCACCGGGGAGCTGTTTTTT. It translates to CASSFRGAATGELFF.

The chain has TRBV4-3 and TRBJ2-7, with a possible D match to TRBD1 (5 bases). V was trimmed by 0 bases and J by 6 bases, leaving 24 bases between them. The germline gives CDR1 LGHNA, CDR2 YSLEER. The CDR3 extends over 18 amino acids. The CDR3 DNA is TGCGCCAGCAGCCAAGAGGTATCAGGGTTTTCCGGTTTAGGCGAGCAGTACTTC. Its translation is CASSQEVSGFSGLGEQYF.

J is TRBJ2-7 and V is TRBV27, with D maybe TRBD1 (6 bases). The CDR3 contains 14 residues. In germline, CDR1 is MNHEY, CDR2 SMNVEV (reference sequence). The V and J ends lost 5 bases and 3 bases respectively, with 14 bases between them. The CDR3 is CASSPSTGNYEQYF. CDR3 coding DNA: TGTGCCAGCAGTCCGTCGACAGGCAACTACGAGCAGTACTTC.

To note about this clone: The sample has other DNA sequences that encode this CDR3 too. This chain links TRBV19 with TRBJ1-1; unclear D gene. Germline V gene data show CDR1 as LNHDA and CDR2 as SQIVND (reference sequence). V lost 1 base and J lost 4, with 7 bases in between. This CDR3 spans 13 amino acids. CDR3 sequence reads: CASSIVPGTEAFF. The CDR3 nucleotides read TGTGCCAGTAGTATAGTTCCGGGCACTGAAGCTTTCTTT.

The V gene is TRBV12-3 or TRBV12-4, the J gene TRBJ2-5, with no clear D. The CDR3 has 12 amino acids. V gave up 3 bases and J gave up 5 bases, with 7 bases separating them. CDR3 DNA: TGTGCCAGCAGTTTGTTCGGGGAGACCCAGTACTTC. This encodes CASSLFGETQYF.

This CDR3 is CASSRLTEAFF. For the CDR3, the DNA is TGTGCCAGCAGCCGACTTACTGAAGCTTTCTTT. The rearrangement joins TRBV7-9 to TRBJ1-1; D is ambiguous. The CDR3 loop spans 11 amino acids. CDR1 SEHNR and CDR2 FQNEAQ come from the germline V gene (reference sequence). Trimming took 5 bases from V and 5 from J, leaving 6 bases between them.

The V gene is TRBV2, the J gene TRBJ2-3, with D possibly being TRBD2 (5 bases). CDR3 length: 13 residues. The V end lost 5 bases, the J end lost 11 bases, and 17 bases lay between the germline ends. Germline CDR1 reads SNHLY; CDR2 reads FYNNEI. The CDR3 sequence: CASSPRLPAGQYF. In DNA form, the CDR3 reads TGTGCCAGCAGTCCGCGGCTGCCTGCGGGGCAGTATTTT.

The V call is TRBV6-5, the J call TRBJ1-1; perhaps TRBD1 as D (6 bases). CDR1 is MNHEY, CDR2 SVGAGI, per germline. V was pared by 5 bases and J by 5 bases, with 18 bases between. The CDR3 totals 15 residues. CDR3 loop: CASSRRTDPSTEAFF. CDR3 in DNA: TGTGCCAGCAGTCGGCGGACAGACCCATCGACTGAAGCTTTCTTT.